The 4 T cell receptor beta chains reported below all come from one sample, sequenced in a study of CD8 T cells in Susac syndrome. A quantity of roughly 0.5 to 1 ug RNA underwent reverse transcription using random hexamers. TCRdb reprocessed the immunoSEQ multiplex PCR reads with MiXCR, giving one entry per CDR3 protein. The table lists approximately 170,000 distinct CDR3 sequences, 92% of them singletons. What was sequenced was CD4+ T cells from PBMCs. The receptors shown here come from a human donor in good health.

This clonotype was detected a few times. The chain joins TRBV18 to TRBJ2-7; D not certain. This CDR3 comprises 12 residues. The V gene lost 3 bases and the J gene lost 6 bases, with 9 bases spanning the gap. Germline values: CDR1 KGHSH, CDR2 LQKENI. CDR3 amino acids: CASSPAGPEQYF. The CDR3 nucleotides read TGTGCCAGCTCACCGGCAGGACCCGAGCAGTACTTC. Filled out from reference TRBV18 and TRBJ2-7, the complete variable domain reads NAGVMQNPRHLVRRRGQEARLRCSPMKGHSHVYWYRQLPEEGLKFMVYLQKENIIDESGMPKERFSAEFPKEGPSILRIQQVVRGDSAAYFCASSPAGPEQYFGPGTRLTVT.

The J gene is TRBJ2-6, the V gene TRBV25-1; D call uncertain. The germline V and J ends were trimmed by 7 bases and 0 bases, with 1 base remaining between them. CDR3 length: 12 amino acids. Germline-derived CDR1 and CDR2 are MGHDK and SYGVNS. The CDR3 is CASNSGANVLTF. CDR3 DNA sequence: TGTGCCAGCAACTCTGGGGCCAACGTCCTGACTTTC.

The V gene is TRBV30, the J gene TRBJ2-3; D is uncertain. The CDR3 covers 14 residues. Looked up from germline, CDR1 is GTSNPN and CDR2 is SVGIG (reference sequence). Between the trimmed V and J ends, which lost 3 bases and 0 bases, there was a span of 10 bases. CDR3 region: CAWRRRQSTDTQYF. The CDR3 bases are TGTGCCTGGAGAAGGCGGCAGAGCACAGATACGCAGTATTTT. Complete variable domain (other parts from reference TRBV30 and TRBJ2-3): SQTIHQWPATLVQPVGSPLSLECTVEGTSNPNLYWYRQAAGRGLQLLFYSVGIGQISSEVPQNLSASRPQDRQFILSSKKLLLSDSGFYLCAWRRRQSTDTQYFGPGTRLTVL.

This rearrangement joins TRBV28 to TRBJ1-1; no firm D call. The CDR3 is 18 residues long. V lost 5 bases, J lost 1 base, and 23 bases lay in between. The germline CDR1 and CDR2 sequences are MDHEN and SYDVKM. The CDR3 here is CASSAPRREVPRNTEAFF. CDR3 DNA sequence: TGTGCCAGCAGTGCTCCGCGGAGGGAGGTCCCCCGGAACACTGAAGCTTTCTTT.